A single sample is the source of the 3 T cell receptor beta chains below, sequenced in a study of shared clonotypes between healthy human individuals. Sequencing was performed with immunoSEQ multiplex PCR; in TCRdb, only in-frame clones are kept and a portion is missing. The sample consists of fewer than 650,000 clones, over 60% of them appearing once. The sample consisted of PBMCs. Every receptor here comes from a woman between 35 and 50 years old in good health. Some clones in this sample may be carry-over from other donors' samples.

V usage is TRBV4-3 and J usage is TRBJ1-3; D call uncertain. Trimming stripped 1 base from V and 2 bases from J, with 6 bases between. Per germline, CDR1 LGHNA and CDR2 YSLEER. The CDR3 has 14 amino acids. The CDR3 sequence is CASSQAAAGNTIYF. The CDR3 bases are TGCGCCAGCAGCCAAGCAGCGGCTGGAAACACCATATATTTT.

Many counts were recorded for this clone. This rearrangement joins TRBV7-2 to TRBJ2-7; D gene unclear. The CDR3 length is 13 residues. Germline CDR1 reads SGHTA; CDR2 reads FQGNSA. V was trimmed by 2 bases and J by 4 bases, leaving 9 bases between them. CDR3 bases: TGTGCCAGCAGCTTATCGGACGGTTACGAGCAGTACTTC. Its translation: CASSLSDGYEQYF. The whole variable domain, filled in from reference TRBV7-2 and TRBJ2-7, reads GAGVSQSPSNKVTEKGKDVELRCDPISGHTALYWYRQSLGQGLEFLIYFQGNSAPDKSGLPSDRFSAERTGGSVSTLTIQRTQQEDSAVYLCASSLSDGYEQYFGPGTRLTVT.

This clone occurred a few times. In the same sample, other DNA sequences code for this CDR3. V and J are TRBV7-9 and TRBJ2-5; no reliable D call. V was cut by 5 bases and J by 4 bases, with 8 bases left in between. Germline CDR1 reads SEHNR; CDR2 reads FQNEAQ (reference sequence). The CDR3 consists of 12 residues. The CDR3 loop reads CASSLSLETQYF. As DNA, the CDR3 is TGTGCCAGCAGCCTCAGTTTAGAGACCCAGTACTTC.